One and the same sample provided the 7 T cell receptor beta chains below, sequenced in a study of Graves' ophthalmopathy and Graves' hyperthyroidism. The study amplified TCR beta CDR3 regions using RNA transcripts. First-round RT-PCR relied on HTBI primers, and a second-round multiplex PCR came next. TCRdb re-called the multiplex PCR reads through MiXCR, storing one row per CDR3 protein. The sample holds over 150,000 distinct CDR3 sequences, 30% to 45% seen once. The source material was peripheral blood. Every receptor here comes from a woman in her 40s with Graves' ophthalmopathy.

This clonotype is a singleton in its sample. The chain couples TRBV28 to TRBJ2-7; D is possibly TRBD2 (5 bases). The CDR3 spans 14 residues. The germline gives CDR1 MDHEN, CDR2 SYDVKM. Trimming took off 7 bases at V and 2 bases at J, with 15 bases between the two ends. The CDR3 DNA reads TGTGCCAGCAAAAGGACTGGAGGCACCTACGAGCAGTACTTC. It yields the protein CASKRTGGTYEQYF.

The V and J genes are TRBV6-2 or TRBV6-3 and TRBJ2-5, with D tentatively TRBD2 (6 bases). CDR1 and CDR2 (germline): MNHEY, SVGEGT. The CDR3 has 16 amino acids. V gave up 2 bases and J gave up 5 bases, with 18 bases separating them. In DNA, the CDR3 is TGTGCCAGCAGTTACCCTACCCGTGGGGCGGGGGAGACCCAGTACTTC. Amino acids: CASSYPTRGAGETQYF.

Many counts were recorded for this clonotype. V is TRBV28 and J is TRBJ2-7; 8 nucleotides agree with TRBD1. The CDR3 runs 15 residues. From germline, CDR1 is MDHEN and CDR2 SYDVKM. The J segment lost 3 bases and the V segment lost 2 bases, leaving 6 bases of the junction unmatched. CDR3 sequence (DNA): TGTGCCAGCAGTTTAGCAGGGGGCGGAATCTACGAGCAGTACTTC. It translates to CASSLAGGGIYEQYF. Supplemented by reference TRBV28 and TRBJ2-7, the full variable domain reads DVKVTQSSRYLVKRTGEKVFLECVQDMDHENMFWYRQDPGLGLRLIYFSYDVKMKEKGDIPEGYSVSREKKERFSLILESASTNQTSMYLCASSLAGGGIYEQYFGPGTRLTVT.

This clonotype was counted many times. This rearrangement joins TRBV3-1 to TRBJ1-1; D call uncertain. The CDR3 loop spans 13 amino acids. Germline values: CDR1 LGHDT, CDR2 YNNKEL (reference sequence). V lost 3 bases, J lost 1 base, and 6 bases lay in between. The CDR3: CASSQAANTEAFF. CDR3 in DNA: TGTGCCAGCAGCCAGGCAGCGAACACTGAAGCTTTCTTT.

The sample holds one count of this clonotype. The chain has TRBV28 and TRBJ1-5; D gene uncertain. Trimming cost V 5 bases and J 5 bases, with 13 bases left between them. Germline loops: CDR1 MDHEN, CDR2 SYDVKM. This CDR3 comprises 14 residues. The DNA of the CDR3 is TGTGCCAGCAGTCCGAGGTTGGGCGATCAGCCCCAGCATTTT. It encodes CASSPRLGDQPQHF.

This clonotype was seen ten or more times. The rearrangement links TRBV2 to TRBJ1-2; 7 bases agree with TRBD1. Germline-derived CDR1 and CDR2 are SNHLY and FYNNEI. CDR3 length equals 15 residues. Germline trimming cut 2 bases from V and 6 bases from J; bases unmatched to any gene: 9. CDR3 coding DNA: TGTGCCAGCAGTGAAACGCTCCGCCAGGGGGATGGCTACACCTTC. This encodes CASSETLRQGDGYTF.

Many counts were recorded for this clonotype. The chain links TRBV27 to TRBJ1-6; 8 bases are a match to TRBD1. Per germline, CDR1 MNHEY and CDR2 SMNVEV (reference sequence). This CDR3 is 14 amino acids long. Losses at the gene ends were 3 bases for V and 8 bases for J; bases not matched to a gene: 3. The CDR3 protein is CASSFQGADSPLHF. The CDR3 DNA sequence: TGTGCCAGCAGTTTTCAGGGGGCGGATTCACCCCTCCACTTT.